This entry is about one T cell receptor beta chain. Its antigen remains unidentified. The ends lost 1 base at V and 2 bases at J; junction bases unmatched: 16. Germline V gives CDR1 MGHRA, CDR2 YSYEKL. The CDR3 loop spans 20 amino acids. TCRdb's table, derived via immunoSEQ multiplex PCR, lists solely in-frame clones and lacks some. The data show around 690,000 clones, with 90% seen just once and roughly 36% held by the top ten. These data come from a study of shared clonotypes between healthy human individuals. Study background: Donors had three CD4 naive, three CD4 memory, two CD8 naive and one CD8 memory plate apiece.

Findings of the study overall: Around 5% was the fraction of naive CD4 clonotypes found shared across a few donors.

The sequence was obtained from a young man in good health. Some clones in this sample may be carry-over from other donors' samples. This chain uses TRBV4-1 with TRBJ2-2; 7 nucleotides align to TRBD1. Sequenced: memory CD8+ T cells from PBMCs. As to subset: CD45RO+ cells pooled with CCR7-negative TemRA cells. The CDR3 loop is CASSQAGDRLAITNTGELFF. CDR3 nucleotide sequence: TGCGCCAGCAGCCAAGCTGGGGACAGATTAGCAATAACAAACACCGGGGAGCTGTTTTTT.